This T cell receptor beta chain is from a study of CD8 T cells in ankylosing spondylitis. Study-wide findings and caveats: Reported data indicate significant enrichment of disease-linked clones within matched ankylosing spondylitis synovial fluid. About 8 highly homologous variants made up a TCR beta motif, and this motif appeared characteristic of ankylosing spondylitis blood.

V lost 3 bases and J 6 bases, leaving 20 bases between the germline ends. This CDR3 spans 17 amino acids. The germline V gene has CDR1 KGHDR and CDR2 SFDVKD. TCRdb analysed the 5' RACE reads with MiXCR anew, one entry per CDR3 protein. The sample lists 250,000 or so distinct CDR3 sequences; approximately 24% were seen once. Ten or more counts support this clonotype. The antigen is undetermined. Sample: blood, either unsorted or a sorted T cell fraction (not recorded which). The chain carries TRBV24-1 and TRBJ2-1, with D tentatively TRBD2 (7 bases). The sequence was obtained from a male donor with ankylosing spondylitis or in good health (not recorded which). The CDR3 loop reads CATSDPSVVGGPNEQFF. CDR3 nucleotides: TGTGCCACCAGTGATCCCTCTGTTGTGGGGGGGCCCAATGAGCAGTTCTTC.